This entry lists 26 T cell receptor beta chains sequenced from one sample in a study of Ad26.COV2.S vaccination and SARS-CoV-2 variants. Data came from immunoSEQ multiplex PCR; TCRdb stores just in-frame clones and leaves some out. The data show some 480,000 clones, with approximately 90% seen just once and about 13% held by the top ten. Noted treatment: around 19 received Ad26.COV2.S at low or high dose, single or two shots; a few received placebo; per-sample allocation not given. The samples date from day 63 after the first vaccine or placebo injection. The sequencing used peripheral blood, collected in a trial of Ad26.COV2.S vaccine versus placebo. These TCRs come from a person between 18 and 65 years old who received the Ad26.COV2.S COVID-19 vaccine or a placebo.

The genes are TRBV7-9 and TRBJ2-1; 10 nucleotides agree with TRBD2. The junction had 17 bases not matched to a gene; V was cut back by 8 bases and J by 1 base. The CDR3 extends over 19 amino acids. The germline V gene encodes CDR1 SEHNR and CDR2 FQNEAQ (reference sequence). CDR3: CASLKWGLAGVDSYNEQFF. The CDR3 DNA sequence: TGTGCCAGCCTAAAATGGGGGCTAGCGGGAGTTGATTCCTACAATGAGCAGTTCTTC.

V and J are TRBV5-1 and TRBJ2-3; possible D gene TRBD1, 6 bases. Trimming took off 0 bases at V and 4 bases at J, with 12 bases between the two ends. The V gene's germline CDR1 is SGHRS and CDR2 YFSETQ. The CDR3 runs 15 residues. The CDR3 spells CASSLAAGAADTQYF. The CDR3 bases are TGCGCCAGCAGCTTGGCCGCAGGGGCGGCAGATACGCAGTATTTT.

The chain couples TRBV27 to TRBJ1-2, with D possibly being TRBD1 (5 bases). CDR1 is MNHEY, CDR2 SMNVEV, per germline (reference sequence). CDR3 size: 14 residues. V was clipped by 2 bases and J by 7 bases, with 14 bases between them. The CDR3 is CASSLGTGPGGYTF. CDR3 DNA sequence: TGTGCCAGCAGTTTAGGGACTGGCCCGGGTGGCTACACCTTC.

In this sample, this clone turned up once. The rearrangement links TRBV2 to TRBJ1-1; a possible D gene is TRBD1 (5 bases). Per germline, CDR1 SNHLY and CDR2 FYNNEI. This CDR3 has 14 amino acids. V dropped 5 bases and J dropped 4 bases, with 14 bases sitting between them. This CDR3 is CASSIYRRTTEAFF. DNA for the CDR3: TGTGCCAGCAGTATTTACAGGCGAACCACTGAAGCTTTCTTT.

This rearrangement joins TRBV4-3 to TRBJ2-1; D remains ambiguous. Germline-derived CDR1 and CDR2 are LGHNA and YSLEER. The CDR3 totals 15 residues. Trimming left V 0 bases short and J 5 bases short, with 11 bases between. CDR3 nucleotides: TGCGCCAGCAGCCAAGATTGGACCCGAGACAATGAGCAGTTCTTC. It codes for CASSQDWTRDNEQFF.

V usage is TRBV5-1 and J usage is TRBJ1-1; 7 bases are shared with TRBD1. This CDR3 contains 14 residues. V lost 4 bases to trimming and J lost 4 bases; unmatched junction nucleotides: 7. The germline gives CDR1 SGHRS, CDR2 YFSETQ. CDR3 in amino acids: CASSPLQGVTEAFF. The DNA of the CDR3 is TGCGCCAGCAGCCCCCTGCAGGGGGTCACTGAAGCTTTCTTT.

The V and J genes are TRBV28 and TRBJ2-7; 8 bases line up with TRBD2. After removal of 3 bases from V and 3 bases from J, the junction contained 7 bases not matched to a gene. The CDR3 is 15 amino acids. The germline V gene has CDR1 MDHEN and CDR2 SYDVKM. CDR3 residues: CASSFSLAGIYEQYF. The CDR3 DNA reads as TGTGCCAGCAGTTTCAGTCTAGCGGGTATCTACGAGCAGTACTTC.

CDR3 region: CASSFGGTTANEQFF. DNA of the CDR3: TGTGCCAGCAGTTTCGGGGGGACGACGGCCAATGAGCAGTTCTTC. This sequence joins TRBV28 and TRBJ2-1; 7 nucleotides line up with TRBD2. The junction had 8 bases not matched to a gene; V was cut back by 3 bases and J by 6 bases. This CDR3 is 15 amino acids long. The germline CDR1 and CDR2 sequences are MDHEN and SYDVKM. Supplemented by reference TRBV28 and TRBJ2-1, the full variable domain reads DVKVTQSSRYLVKRTGEKVFLECVQDMDHENMFWYRQDPGLGLRLIYFSYDVKMKEKGDIPEGYSVSREKKERFSLILESASTNQTSMYLCASSFGGTTANEQFFGPGTRLTVL.

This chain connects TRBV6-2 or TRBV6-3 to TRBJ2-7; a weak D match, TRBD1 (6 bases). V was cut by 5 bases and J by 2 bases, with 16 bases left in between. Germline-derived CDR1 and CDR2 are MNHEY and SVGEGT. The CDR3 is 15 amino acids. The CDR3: CASSRVGTSTYEQYF. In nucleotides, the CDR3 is TGTGCCAGCAGTCGCGTCGGGACATCGACCTACGAGCAGTACTTC.

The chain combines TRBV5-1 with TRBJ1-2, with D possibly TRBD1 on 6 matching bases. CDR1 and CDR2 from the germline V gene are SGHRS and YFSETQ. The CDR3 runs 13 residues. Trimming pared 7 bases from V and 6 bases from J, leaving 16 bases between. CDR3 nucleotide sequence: TGCGCCAGCCGTGGGGGGGCAGGAGATGGCTACACCTTC. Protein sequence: CASRGGAGDGYTF.

The CDR3 here is CAWSGTGNNQPQHF. Written as DNA, the CDR3 is TGTGCCTGGAGTGGGACAGGTAACAATCAGCCCCAGCATTTT. This rearrangement joins TRBV30 to TRBJ1-5, with 7 bases fitting TRBD1. The J segment lost 3 bases and the V segment lost 1 base, leaving 3 bases of the junction unmatched. The CDR3 totals 14 residues. Germline V CDR1 and CDR2: GTSNPN, SVGIG (reference sequence).

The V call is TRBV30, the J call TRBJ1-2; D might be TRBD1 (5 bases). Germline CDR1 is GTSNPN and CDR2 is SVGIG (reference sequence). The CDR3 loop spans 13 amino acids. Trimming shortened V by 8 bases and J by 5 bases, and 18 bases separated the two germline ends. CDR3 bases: TGTGCCGGCCGAGGGTCCGGGGCTTATGGCTACACCTTC. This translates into CAGRGSGAYGYTF. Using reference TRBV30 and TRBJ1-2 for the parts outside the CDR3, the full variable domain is SQTIHQWPATLVQPVGSPLSLECTVEGTSNPNLYWYRQAAGRGLQLLFYSVGIGQISSEVPQNLSASRPQDRQFILSSKKLLLSDSGFYLCAGRGSGAYGYTFGSGTRLTVV.

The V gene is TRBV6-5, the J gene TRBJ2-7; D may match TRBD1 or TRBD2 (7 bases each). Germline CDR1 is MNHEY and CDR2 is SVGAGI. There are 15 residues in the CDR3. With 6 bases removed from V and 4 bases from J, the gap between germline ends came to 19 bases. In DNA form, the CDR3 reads TGTGCCAGCAGGTCCAGGGGGGGGGTTCCGTACGAGCAGTACTTC. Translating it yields CASRSRGGVPYEQYF.

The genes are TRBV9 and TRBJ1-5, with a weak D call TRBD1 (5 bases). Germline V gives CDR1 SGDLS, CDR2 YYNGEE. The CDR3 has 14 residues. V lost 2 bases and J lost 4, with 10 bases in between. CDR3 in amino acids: CASSVWGNNQPQHF. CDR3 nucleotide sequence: TGTGCCAGCAGCGTGTGGGGGAATAATCAGCCCCAGCATTTT.

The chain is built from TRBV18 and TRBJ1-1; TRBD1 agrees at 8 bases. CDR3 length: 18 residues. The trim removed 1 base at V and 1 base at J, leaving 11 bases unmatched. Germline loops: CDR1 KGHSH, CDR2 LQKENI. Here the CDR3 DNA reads TGTGCCAGCTCACCACTGCCGGGACAGGTCATGGAGAACACTGAAGCTTTCTTT. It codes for CASSPLPGQVMENTEAFF.

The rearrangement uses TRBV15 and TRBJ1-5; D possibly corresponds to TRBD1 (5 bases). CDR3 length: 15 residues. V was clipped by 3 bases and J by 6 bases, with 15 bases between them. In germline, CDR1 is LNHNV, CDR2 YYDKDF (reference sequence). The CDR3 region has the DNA TGTGCCACCAGCAGCCACATAGGGGCTCTTCAGCCCCAGCATTTT. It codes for CATSSHIGALQPQHF.

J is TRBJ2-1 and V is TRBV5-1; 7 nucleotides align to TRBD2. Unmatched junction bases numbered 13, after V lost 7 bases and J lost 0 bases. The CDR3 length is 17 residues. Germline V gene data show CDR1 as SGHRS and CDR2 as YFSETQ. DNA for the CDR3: TGCGCCAGCCAACTTACCGGGACTATAAACTCCTACAATGAGCAGTTCTTC. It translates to CASQLTGTINSYNEQFF.

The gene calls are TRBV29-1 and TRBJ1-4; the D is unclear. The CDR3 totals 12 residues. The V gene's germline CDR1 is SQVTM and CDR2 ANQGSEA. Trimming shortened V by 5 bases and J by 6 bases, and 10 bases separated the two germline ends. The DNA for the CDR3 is TGCAGCGTTCGTGGCCCTGATGAAAAACTGTTTTTT. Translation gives CSVRGPDEKLFF.

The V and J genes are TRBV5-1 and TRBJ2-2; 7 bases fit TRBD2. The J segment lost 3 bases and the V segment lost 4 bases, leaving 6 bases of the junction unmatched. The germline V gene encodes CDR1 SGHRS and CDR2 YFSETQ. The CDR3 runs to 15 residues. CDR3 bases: TGCGCCAGCAGCCCGGACCTAGCGGACACCGGGGAGCTGTTTTTT. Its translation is CASSPDLADTGELFF.

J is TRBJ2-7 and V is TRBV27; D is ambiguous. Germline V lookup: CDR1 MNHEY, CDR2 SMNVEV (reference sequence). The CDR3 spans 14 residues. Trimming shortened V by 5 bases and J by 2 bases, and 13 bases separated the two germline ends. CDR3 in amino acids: CASSPTSSAYEQYF. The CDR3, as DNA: TGTGCCAGCAGTCCAACGTCGTCGGCCTACGAGCAGTACTTC.

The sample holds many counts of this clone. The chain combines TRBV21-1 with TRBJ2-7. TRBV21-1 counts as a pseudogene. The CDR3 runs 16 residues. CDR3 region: CASTGTERSGAYEQYF. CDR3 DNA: TGTGCCAGCACGGGCACGGAGCGAAGTGGCGCCTACGAGCAGTACTTC.

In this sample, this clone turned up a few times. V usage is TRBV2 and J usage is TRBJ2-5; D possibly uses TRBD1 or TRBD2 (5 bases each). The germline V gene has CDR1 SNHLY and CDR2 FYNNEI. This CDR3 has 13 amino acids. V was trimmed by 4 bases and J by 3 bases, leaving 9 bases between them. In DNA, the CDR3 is TGTGCCAGCAGTGTTGGGGGTGAAGAGACCCAGTACTTC. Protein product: CASSVGGEETQYF.

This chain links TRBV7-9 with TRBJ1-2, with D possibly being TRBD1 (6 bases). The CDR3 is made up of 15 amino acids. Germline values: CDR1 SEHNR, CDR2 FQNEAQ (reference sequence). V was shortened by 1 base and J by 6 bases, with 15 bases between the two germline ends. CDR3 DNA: TGTGCCAGCAGCTTAGGTAACAGGGAGGAGAATGGCTACACCTTC. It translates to CASSLGNREENGYTF.

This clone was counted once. The DNA of the CDR3 is TGCGCCAGTCCTACCGGGACAGGGGACGACAATGAGCAGTTCTTC. Encoded protein: CASPTGTGDDNEQFF. The V and J genes are TRBV10-1 and TRBJ2-1; 10 positions match TRBD1. The germline gives CDR1 WNHNN, CDR2 SYGVQD (reference sequence). The CDR3 is made up of 15 amino acids. The junction had 10 bases not matched to a gene; V was cut back by 9 bases and J by 5 bases.

CDR3 sequence reads: CATGKYNEQFF. The CDR3 nucleotides read TGTGCGACCGGGAAATACAATGAGCAGTTCTTC. This rearrangement joins TRBV6-6 to TRBJ2-1; D is perhaps TRBD2 (5 bases). This CDR3 is built from 11 residues. Germline V gene lookup returns CDR1 MNHNY and CDR2 SVGAGI (reference sequence).

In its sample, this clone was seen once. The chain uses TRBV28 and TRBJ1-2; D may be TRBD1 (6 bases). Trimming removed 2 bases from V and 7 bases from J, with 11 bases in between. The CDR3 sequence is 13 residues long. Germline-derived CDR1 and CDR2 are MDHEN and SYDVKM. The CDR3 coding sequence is TGTGCCAGCAGTTTAGGGAACAGGGTTGGCTACACCTTC. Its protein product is CASSLGNRVGYTF.